The 9 T cell receptor beta chains below were found in one sample sequenced in a study of tumor-infiltrating lymphocytes in oesophageal squamous cell carcinoma. From the PCR reads, TCRdb called clonotypes with MiXCR, one entry per CDR3 protein. The sample shows more than 15,000 distinct CDR3 sequences, 40% to 45% of them seen only once. The sample was normal esophageal tissue next to the tumor. The receptors stem from a male donor with esophageal squamous cell carcinoma.

V and J are TRBV7-2 and TRBJ2-7; 11 bases align to TRBD2. The assigned J gene may be wrong: the sequence end matches TRBJ2-1 better. The CDR3 has 15 residues. The V gene's germline CDR1 is SGHTA and CDR2 FQGNSA. As DNA, the CDR3 is TGTGCCAGCAACCAAGTAGCGGGAGGGGGGGGTGAGCAGTTCTTC. Translated, it gives CASNQVAGGGGEQFF.

This clonotype is labeled as medium-sized. This chain connects TRBV7-2 to TRBJ1-2; D gene unclear. Trimming took off 0 bases at V and 2 bases at J, with 4 bases between the two ends. Germline V gene lookup returns CDR1 SGHTA and CDR2 FQGNSA. CDR3 length: 13 amino acids. The DNA for the CDR3 is TGTGCCAGCAGCTTAGCGGGCAACTATGGCTACACCTTC. Its protein product is CASSLAGNYGYTF.

This chain joins TRBV12-3 or TRBV12-4 and TRBJ2-3; D might be TRBD2 (5 bases). This CDR3 is built from 13 residues. V was trimmed by 7 bases and J by 2 bases, leaving 10 bases between them. The CDR3 region is CASTDYFTDTQYF. CDR3 DNA sequence: TGTGCCAGCACCGACTACTTCACAGATACGCAGTATTTT.

This clonotype is medium-sized by share. This chain uses TRBV7-2 with TRBJ2-5, with 10 bases aligning to TRBD1. The germline V gene has CDR1 SGHTA and CDR2 FQGNSA. This CDR3 has 14 residues. J gave up 4 bases and V 5 bases, and 4 bases lay outside the gene matches. The CDR3 here is CASSRDRGLETQYF. DNA for the CDR3: TGTGCCAGCAGCCGGGACAGGGGTTTAGAGACCCAGTACTTC.

This clonotype qualifies as medium-sized. This chain links TRBV7-8 with TRBJ2-2; D gene unclear. With 6 bases removed from V and 2 bases from J, the gap between germline ends came to 7 bases. The germline V gene has CDR1 SGHVS and CDR2 FQNEAQ. The CDR3 spans 13 residues. In nucleotides, the CDR3 is TGTGCCAGCAGGATAACCAACACCGGGGAGCTGTTTTTT. This encodes CASRITNTGELFF.

In regard to this clonotype: This may stem from a read error, because a much larger clone lies one nucleotide away. This chain joins TRBV6-1 and TRBJ2-3, with D perhaps TRBD1 or TRBD2 (5 bases each). The J call is doubtful: the DNA matches TRBJ2-1 better. This CDR3 has 12 amino acids. CDR1 is MNHNS and CDR2 is SASEGT in the germline V gene. The CDR3 nucleotides are TGTGCCAGCAGCCGCCTCGACGGGACCCAGTTCTTC. It is translated as CASSRLDGTQFF.

By frequency in the sample, this clonotype is medium-sized. The chain is built from TRBV7-2 and TRBJ2-3; 8 positions agree with TRBD2. Germline V gives CDR1 SGHTA, CDR2 FQGNSA. J lost 4 bases, V lost 5 bases, and 5 bases had no gene match. The CDR3 runs to 14 residues. In DNA, the CDR3 is TGTGCCAGCAGCACTCAGACTAGCGCAGATACGCAGTATTTT. Protein sequence: CASSTQTSADTQYF.

The chain uses TRBV20-1 and TRBJ2-1; D is undetermined. The V and J ends lost 6 bases and 0 bases respectively, with 15 bases between them. Germline CDR1 DFQATT, CDR2 SNEGSKA (reference sequence). The CDR3 covers 15 residues. CDR3 sequence reads: CSARPEVPSYNEQFF. CDR3 DNA sequence: TGCAGTGCGAGGCCTGAGGTCCCCTCCTACAATGAGCAGTTCTTC.

This chain links TRBV6-6 with TRBJ2-7, with TRBD1 matching 7 bases. The germline CDR1 and CDR2 sequences are MNHNY and SVGAGI (reference sequence). The V and J ends lost 4 bases and 3 bases, in that order; junction bases with no gene match: 12. The CDR3 runs to 16 residues. CDR3: CASSWGRQGRNYEQYF. The CDR3, as DNA: TGTGCCAGCAGTTGGGGGAGACAGGGTCGAAACTACGAGCAGTACTTC.